This T cell receptor (beta chain) was recovered during a study of a mutant IDH1 vaccine in newly diagnosed glioma. Study context: Vaccinations were initiated 4-6 weeks following radiotherapy alone, or were given together with temozolomide cycles. Most had both radiotherapy and temozolomide beforehand; others had only one. The sex distribution of treated patients was about 62% male and about 38% female, with a mean age of roughly 40 years.

Time point indicated: week 11, during vaccination. The investigators gave 300 ug of mutant IDH1 20-mer peptide in each vaccine dose, together with topical imiquimod. The astrocytomas were IDH1-mutant, ATRX-negative, and WHO grade 3 or 4. V was pared by 7 bases and J by 9 bases, with 10 bases between. The germline CDR1 and CDR2 sequences are MNHEY and SVGAGI. CDR3 size: 11 residues. Using immunoSEQ multiplex PCR, the repertoire was profiled, and TCRdb retains in-frame clones only, with some absent. This sample has 35,000 to 40,000 clones, with about four fifths found just once. As to this clone: As yet, its antigen is unknown.

V usage is TRBV6-5 and J usage is TRBJ2-1; D remains ambiguous. The sequence derives from a man aged 35-49 years with glioma. This material consisted of PBMCs, taken from a glioma patient whose treatment included an IDH1 peptide vaccine. The CDR3 coding sequence is TGTGCCAGCACCTGGAATGCTGAGCAGTTCTTC. It specifies CASTWNAEQFF.